Listed below are T cell receptor beta chains from one sample, sequenced in a study of blood T cell repertoires in COVID-19. Assay used: immunoSEQ multiplex PCR; TCRdb lists only in-frame clones, some missing. The sample shows some 180,000 clones, roughly 85% of them seen only once. The sequencing sample was made of PBMCs or T cells enriched from blood (not recorded which). The receptors shown here come from a woman aged 70-85 years in a cohort exposed to, infected with or recovered from COVID-19 (not recorded which). Each CDR3 is given without its conserved first and last residue. Each record gives: clone size, CDR3 length, V gene, J gene, CDR3 protein. For some rows the clone size is stated as once, few or many, or as a class when expanded; others skip it.

-	14	TRBV5-4	TRBJ2-1	ASTDELAVSYNEQF
-	12	TRBV2	TRBJ1-1	ASSDGEGRPEAF
-	16	TRBV11-3	TRBJ2-1	ASSLVAGRGHSYNEQF
once	12	TRBV11-3	TRBJ1-3	ASTLGQGENTIY
-	16	TRBV18	TRBJ2-1	ASSPRGELSGSANEQF
-	12	TRBV10-3	TRBJ2-2	ATSGKGEPGELF
-	10	TRBV5-6	TRBJ2-1	ASSTTSGRQF
-	11	TRBV2	TRBJ1-4	ASTPEFYEKLF
-	14	TRBV19	TRBJ1-5	ASSKQGDLGNQPQH
-	14	TRBV24-1	TRBJ2-1	ATSDPRQGAVNEQF
-	14	TRBV5-1	TRBJ2-1	ASSHPGTSGDNEQF
-	10	TRBV28	TRBJ1-1	ATIRDREEAF
-	11	TRBV19	TRBJ2-5	ASRRGRGETQY
-	13	TRBV7-9	TRBJ2-1	ASSRVAGGGNEQF
-	12	TRBV12-5	TRBJ1-4	ASGLGTGGEKLF
-	18	TRBV15	TRBJ2-1	ATSPRTRRGGARPPAEQF
-	13	TRBV5-6	TRBJ2-2	ASSLIKAYTGELF